The sequence of this T cell receptor (beta chain) was determined in a study of T cell repertoires in cytomegalovirus infection. This clonotype was found a few times. One entry per CDR3 protein, called by TCRdb with MiXCR from the reads. The repertoire consists of more than 350,000 distinct CDR3 sequences, with roughly 30% occurring once and the leading ten covering 12% to 15%. The CDR3 has 15 residues. The V and J ends lost 5 bases and 3 bases, in that order; junction bases with no gene match: 6. Germline lookup yields CDR1 LNHDA and CDR2 SQIVND (reference sequence). The chain combines TRBV19 with TRBJ1-4; the match to TRBD1 covers 7 bases. This TCR was sampled from a human donor in good health (CMV status not recorded). Some clones in this sample may be carry-over from other donors' samples. Sequencing was done on a sample of PBMCs. For the CDR3, the DNA is TGTGCCAGTAGTCAGCGGACAGGAGCTAATGAAAAACTGTTTTTT. It codes for CASSQRTGANEKLFF. Full variable domain (missing parts from reference TRBV19 and TRBJ1-4): DGGITQSPKYLFRKEGQNVTLSCEQNLNHDAMYWYRQDPGQGLRLIYYSQIVNDFQKGDIAEGYSVSREKKESFPLTVTSAQKNPTAFYLCASSQRTGANEKLFFGSGTQLSVL.